These T cell receptor beta chains were read from a single sample in a study of blood T cell repertoires in COVID-19. The data were produced by immunoSEQ multiplex PCR, yet TCRdb's version contains in-frame clones alone and is incomplete. The sample has tens of thousands of clones; roughly 87% are singletons. Specimen: peripheral blood. These receptors all come from a man aged 55-75 years with active COVID-19. The CDR3 runs from the conserved cysteine through the conserved F or W. Fields, in order: V gene, CDR3 length, CDR3 protein.

TRBV9 | 15 | CASSGGTRKGHEQFF
TRBV20-1 | 14 | CSASPGTGGNTIYF
TRBV6-5 | 13 | CASHGGAYNEQFF
TRBV19 | 16 | CASSIGGGQGSQPQHF
TRBV10-1 | 16 | CAIYRDRGLRSYEQYF
TRBV7-7 | 15 | CASSLHYGGQGEQFF
TRBV7-2 | 15 | CASSSPNYSNQPQHF
TRBV3-1/TRBV3-2 | 14 | CASSQGTGAYEQYF
TRBV18 | 16 | CASSPNQGSNNSPLHF
TRBV9 | 15 | CASSAGTGGADGYTF
TRBV3-1/TRBV3-2 | 15 | CASSQDSGRYNEQFF
TRBV7-9 | 13 | CASSGGVQETQYF
TRBV28 | 15 | CASRPGTGMQSPLHF
TRBV5-1 | 16 | CASSLQRGGNLDEQFF
TRBV19 | 14 | CASTPGTGNYGYTF
TRBV7-9 | 14 | CASSLVGDFREAFF
TRBV28 | 14 | CASRRDRDNYGYTF
TRBV18 | 16 | CASSPIAGGVTDTQYF
TRBV7-3 | 14 | CASSLTASTDTQYF
TRBV3-1/TRBV3-2 | 13 | CASSQDRAGGQFF
TRBV6-2/TRBV6-3 | 17 | CASSYSWGSLQGNIQYF
TRBV19 | 14 | CASKPSQGAVPLHF
TRBV7-6 | 13 | CASGEPLLGEQYF
TRBV28 | 16 | CASSLPDTTSSYEQYF
TRBV7-7 | 14 | CASSSGTNYNEQFF
TRBV9 | 13 | CASSVMELGPQHF
TRBV11-2 | 15 | CASSIGQRGTGELFF
TRBV27 | 13 | CASGSRGNYGYTF
TRBV12-3/TRBV12-4 | 13 | CASSSGGKDGYTF
TRBV3-1/TRBV3-2 | 16 | CASSQGGAFSTDTQYF